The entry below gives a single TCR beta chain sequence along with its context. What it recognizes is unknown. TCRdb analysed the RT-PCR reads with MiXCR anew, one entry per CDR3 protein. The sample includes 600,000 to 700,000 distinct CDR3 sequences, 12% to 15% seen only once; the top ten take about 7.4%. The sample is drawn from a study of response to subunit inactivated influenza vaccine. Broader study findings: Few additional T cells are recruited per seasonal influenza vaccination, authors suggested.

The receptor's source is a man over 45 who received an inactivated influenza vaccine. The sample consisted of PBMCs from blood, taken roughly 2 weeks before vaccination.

CDR3 sequence: CASSLDRGDYGYTF. The CDR3 DNA sequence: TGTGCCAGCAGCTTGGACAGGGGGGACTATGGCTACACCTTC. The chain uses TRBV7-2 and TRBJ1-2; TRBD1 matches at 10 bases. The CDR3 is made up of 14 amino acids. V lost 3 bases, J lost 3 bases, and 1 base stayed unmatched. Per the germline V gene, CDR1 is SGHTA and CDR2 is FQGNSA.